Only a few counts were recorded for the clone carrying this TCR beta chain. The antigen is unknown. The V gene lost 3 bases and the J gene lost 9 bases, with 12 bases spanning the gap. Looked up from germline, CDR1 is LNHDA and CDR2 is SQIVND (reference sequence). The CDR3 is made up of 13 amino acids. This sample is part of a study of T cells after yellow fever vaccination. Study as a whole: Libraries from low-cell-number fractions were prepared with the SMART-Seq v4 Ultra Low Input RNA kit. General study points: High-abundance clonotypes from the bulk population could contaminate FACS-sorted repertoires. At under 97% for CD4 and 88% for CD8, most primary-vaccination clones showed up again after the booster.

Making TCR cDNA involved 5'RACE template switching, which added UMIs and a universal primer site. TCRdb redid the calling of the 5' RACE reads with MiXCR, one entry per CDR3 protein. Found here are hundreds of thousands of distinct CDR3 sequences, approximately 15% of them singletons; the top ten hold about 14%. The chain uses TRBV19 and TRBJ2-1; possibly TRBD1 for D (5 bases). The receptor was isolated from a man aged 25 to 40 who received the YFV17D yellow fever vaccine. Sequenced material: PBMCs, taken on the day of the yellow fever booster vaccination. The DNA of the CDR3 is TGTGCCAGTAGTATGAAGGGGTATGGTGAGCAGTTCTTC. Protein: CASSMKGYGEQFF. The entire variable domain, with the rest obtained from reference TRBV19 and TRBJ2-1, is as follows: DGGITQSPKYLFRKEGQNVTLSCEQNLNHDAMYWYRQDPGQGLRLIYYSQIVNDFQKGDIAEGYSVSREKKESFPLTVTSAQKNPTAFYLCASSMKGYGEQFFGPGTRLTVL.